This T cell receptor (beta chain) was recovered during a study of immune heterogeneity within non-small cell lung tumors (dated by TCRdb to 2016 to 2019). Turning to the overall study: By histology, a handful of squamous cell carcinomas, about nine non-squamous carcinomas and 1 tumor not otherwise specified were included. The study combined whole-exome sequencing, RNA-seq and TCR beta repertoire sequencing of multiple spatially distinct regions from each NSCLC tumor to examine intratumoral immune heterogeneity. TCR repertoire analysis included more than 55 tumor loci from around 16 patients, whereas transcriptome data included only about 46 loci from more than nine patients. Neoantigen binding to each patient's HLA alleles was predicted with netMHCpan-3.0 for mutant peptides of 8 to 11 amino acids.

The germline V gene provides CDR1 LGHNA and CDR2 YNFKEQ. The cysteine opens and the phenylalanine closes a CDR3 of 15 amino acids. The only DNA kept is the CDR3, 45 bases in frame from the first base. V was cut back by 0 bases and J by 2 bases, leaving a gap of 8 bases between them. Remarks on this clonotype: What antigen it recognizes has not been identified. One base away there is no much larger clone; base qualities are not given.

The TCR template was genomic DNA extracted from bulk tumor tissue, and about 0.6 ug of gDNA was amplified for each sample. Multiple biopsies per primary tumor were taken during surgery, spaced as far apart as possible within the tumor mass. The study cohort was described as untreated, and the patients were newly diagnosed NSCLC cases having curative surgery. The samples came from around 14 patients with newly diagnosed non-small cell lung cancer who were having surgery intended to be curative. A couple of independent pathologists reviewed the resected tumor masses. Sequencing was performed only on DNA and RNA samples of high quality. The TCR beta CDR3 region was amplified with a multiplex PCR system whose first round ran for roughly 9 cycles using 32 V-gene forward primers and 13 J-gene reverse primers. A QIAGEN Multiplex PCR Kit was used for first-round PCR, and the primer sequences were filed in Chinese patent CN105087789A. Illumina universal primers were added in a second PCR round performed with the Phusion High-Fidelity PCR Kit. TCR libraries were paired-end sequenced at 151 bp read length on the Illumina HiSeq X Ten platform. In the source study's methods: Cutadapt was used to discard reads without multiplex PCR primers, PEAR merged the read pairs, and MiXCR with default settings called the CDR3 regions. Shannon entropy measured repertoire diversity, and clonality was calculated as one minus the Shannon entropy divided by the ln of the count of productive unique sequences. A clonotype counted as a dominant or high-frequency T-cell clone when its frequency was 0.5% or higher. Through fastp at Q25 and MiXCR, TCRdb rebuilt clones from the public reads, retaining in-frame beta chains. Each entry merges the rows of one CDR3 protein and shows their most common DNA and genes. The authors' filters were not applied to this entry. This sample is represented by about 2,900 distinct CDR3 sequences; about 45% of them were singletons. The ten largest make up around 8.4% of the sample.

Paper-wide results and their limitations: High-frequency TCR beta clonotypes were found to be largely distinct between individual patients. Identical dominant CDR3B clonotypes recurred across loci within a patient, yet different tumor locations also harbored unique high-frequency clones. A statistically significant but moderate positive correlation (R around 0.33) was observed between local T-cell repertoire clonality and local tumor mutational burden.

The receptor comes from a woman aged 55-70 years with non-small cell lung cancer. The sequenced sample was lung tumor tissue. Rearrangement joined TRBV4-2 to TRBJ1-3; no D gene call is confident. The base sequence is TGTGCCAGCAGCCAAGAGGAGTATGCTGGAAACACCATATATTTT. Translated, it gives CASSQEEYAGNTIYF.